Below are 26 T cell receptor beta chains sequenced from a single sample in a study of blood T cell repertoires in COVID-19. Measured with immunoSEQ multiplex PCR; TCRdb has only the in-frame clones, and not every one. The sample has 270,000 or so clones, more than 70% seen once. The sample was peripheral blood. The receptors derive from a woman aged 18-35 years with acute or convalescent COVID-19.

This clone was seen once. The chain couples TRBV13 to TRBJ1-2; 9 bases agree with TRBD1. The V gene end was trimmed by 0 bases and the J gene end by 1 base; junction bases not matched to a gene: 9. Per germline, CDR1 PRHDT and CDR2 FYEKMQ (reference sequence). This CDR3 has 18 residues. DNA of the CDR3: TGTGCCAGCAGCTTAGGACAGGGGGCGCCTACGGGTAACTATGGCTACACCTTC. Protein sequence: CASSLGQGAPTGNYGYTF.

This clone was counted at least ten times. J is TRBJ2-7 and V is TRBV9, with D unresolved. The germline V gene encodes CDR1 SGDLS and CDR2 YYNGEE. With 0 bases removed from V and 6 bases from J, the gap between germline ends came to 13 bases. The CDR3 covers 14 residues. CDR3 bases: TGTGCCAGCAGCGTAGATGTCCGAGTGAGCGAGCAGTACTTC. Translating it yields CASSVDVRVSEQYF.

The genes are TRBV2 and TRBJ1-3; 7 bases fit TRBD1. CDR1 is SNHLY, CDR2 FYNNEI, per germline. The V gene end was trimmed by 6 bases and the J gene end by 2 bases; junction bases not matched to a gene: 7. This CDR3 comprises 15 residues. CDR3 residues: CASRDRTGAGNTIYF. The CDR3 region has the DNA TGTGCCAGCAGGGATAGAACAGGGGCTGGAAACACCATATATTTT.

This chain uses TRBV5-4 with TRBJ2-5, with D possibly being TRBD2 (6 bases). CDR3 length: 15 amino acids. The V gene's germline CDR1 is SGHNT and CDR2 YYREEE (reference sequence). The V end was cut by 2 bases, the J end by 4 bases, with 15 bases between. The CDR3 bases are TGTGCCAGCAGCTTTATTGGGACTCTATTAGAGACCCAGTACTTC. It translates to CASSFIGTLLETQYF.

V and J are TRBV2 and TRBJ2-3; TRBD2 agrees at 8 bases. The junction had 6 bases not matched to a gene; V was cut back by 4 bases and J by 3 bases. CDR1 is SNHLY and CDR2 is FYNNEI in the germline V gene. This CDR3 is 15 amino acids long. The CDR3 DNA follows: TGTGCCAGCAGTGCGATTAGCGGGAAGACAGATACGCAGTATTTT. This sequence encodes CASSAISGKTDTQYF.

The chain couples TRBV6-5 to TRBJ2-7; a weak D match, TRBD2 (6 bases). V was trimmed by 4 bases and J by 5 bases, leaving 15 bases between them. This CDR3 has 14 amino acids. Germline V lookup: CDR1 MNHEY, CDR2 SVGAGI. This CDR3 is CASSWGLSFDEQYF. As DNA, the CDR3 is TGTGCCAGCAGTTGGGGACTCTCCTTCGACGAGCAGTACTTC.

The chain uses TRBV7-2 and TRBJ2-1; 7 bases map to TRBD1. Germline V lookup: CDR1 SGHTA, CDR2 FQGNSA. J lost 4 bases, V lost 5 bases, and 8 bases had no gene match. This CDR3 is 15 amino acids long. DNA for the CDR3: TGTGCCAGCAGCAAAACCCGGGACAGTTACAATGAGCAGTTCTTC. It codes for CASSKTRDSYNEQFF.

The chain employs TRBV28 and TRBJ2-5, with 9 bases that match TRBD1. After removal of 3 bases from V and 5 bases from J, the junction contained 7 bases not matched to a gene. There are 15 residues in the CDR3. CDR1 and CDR2 from the germline V gene are MDHEN and SYDVKM. As DNA, the CDR3 is TGTGCCAGCAGTTTGCCGGACAGGGGAGGGGAGACCCAGTACTTC. It yields the protein CASSLPDRGGETQYF.

The gene calls are TRBV6-5 and TRBJ1-1; no reliable D call. Germline CDR1 reads MNHEY; CDR2 reads SVGAGI. With 0 bases removed from V and 5 bases from J, the gap between germline ends came to 10 bases. The CDR3 contains 14 residues. For the CDR3, the DNA is TGTGCCAGCAGTTACTCGAGGCAGCTAACTGAAGCTTTCTTT. Encoded protein: CASSYSRQLTEAFF.

The chain recombines TRBV11-1 with TRBJ2-3, with D perhaps TRBD2 (6 bases). This CDR3 comprises 16 residues. Trimming took 1 base from V and 1 from J, leaving 12 bases between them. Germline CDR1 and CDR2: SGHAT and FQDESV (reference sequence). The CDR3 sequence is CASSLGLVFGTDTQYF. CDR3 nucleotides: TGTGCCAGCAGCTTAGGACTAGTCTTCGGCACAGATACGCAGTATTTT.

V gene TRBV11-2 combines with J gene TRBJ1-4, with a possible D match to TRBD1 (5 bases). Germline CDR1 reads SGHAT; CDR2 reads FQNNGV. CDR3 length: 14 residues. V was shortened by 5 bases and J by 0 bases, with 7 bases between the two germline ends. CDR3 amino acids: CASSQTATNEKLFF. The DNA for the CDR3 is TGTGCCAGCAGCCAGACAGCAACTAATGAAAAACTGTTTTTT.

The rearrangement uses TRBV19 and TRBJ2-7; 9 nucleotides agree with TRBD1. V lost 4 bases to trimming and J lost 6 bases; unmatched junction nucleotides: 10. CDR1 is LNHDA and CDR2 is SQIVND in the germline V gene (reference sequence). The CDR3 has 15 amino acids. The CDR3 nucleotides read TGTGCCAGTAGTACCCTCCCGGGACAGGGAAGCGAGCAGTACTTC. Translation: CASSTLPGQGSEQYF.

V usage is TRBV6-2 or TRBV6-3 and J usage is TRBJ2-5; TRBD2 matches at 10 bases. The CDR3 covers 15 residues. Trimming took 5 bases from V and 3 from J; bases not matched to a gene: 6. The germline CDR1 and CDR2 sequences are MNHEY and SVGEGT. CDR3 sequence: CASSPRTSGKETQYF. The DNA for the CDR3 is TGTGCCAGCAGTCCCAGGACTAGCGGAAAAGAGACCCAGTACTTC.

This chain uses TRBV2 with TRBJ2-7, with 9 bases fitting TRBD2. Per germline, CDR1 SNHLY and CDR2 FYNNEI. V shed 2 bases and J 2 bases; nucleotides not matched to a gene: 4. The CDR3 has 15 amino acids. The DNA of the CDR3 is TGTGCCAGCAGTGAATTAGCGGGAGCTCCCTACGAGCAGTACTTC. It translates to CASSELAGAPYEQYF.

This chain joins TRBV5-6 and TRBJ1-2, with 7 bases aligning to TRBD1. V was clipped by 0 bases and J by 3 bases; unmatched bases: 2. The CDR3 has 14 residues. Germline CDR1 SGHDT, CDR2 YYEEEE. In DNA form, the CDR3 reads TGTGCCAGCAGCTTGGGACAGGGATACTATGGCTACACCTTC. Amino acids: CASSLGQGYYGYTF. Together with reference TRBV5-6 and TRBJ1-2, the CDR3 gives the full variable domain: DAGVTQSPTHLIKTRGQQVTLRCSPKSGHDTVSWYQQALGQGPQFIFQYYEEEERQRGNFPDRFSGHQFPNYSSELNVNALLLGDSALYLCASSLGQGYYGYTFGSGTRLTVV.

The chain recombines TRBV7-8 with TRBJ2-7, with TRBD1 identical over 8 bases. The trim removed 5 bases at V and 3 bases at J, leaving 12 bases unmatched. Germline lookup yields CDR1 SGHVS and CDR2 FQNEAQ. This CDR3 is 16 amino acids long. DNA of the CDR3: TGTGCCAGCAGCCCATCCCGGGACAGGAGAATCTACGAGCAGTACTTC. Translation: CASSPSRDRRIYEQYF.

This clone was seen more than once but under ten times. The chain links TRBV6-6 to TRBJ1-1; 11 bases agree with TRBD1. Per the germline V gene, CDR1 is MNHNY and CDR2 is SVGAGI (reference sequence). The CDR3 is 14 amino acids. With V trimmed by 6 bases and J by 6 bases, 6 bases remained unmatched. The CDR3: CASSRGQGASEAFF. Here the CDR3 DNA reads TGTGCCAGCAGCAGAGGACAGGGGGCCTCTGAAGCTTTCTTT.

The chain couples TRBV18 to TRBJ1-5; 7 positions match TRBD1. Germline lookup yields CDR1 KGHSH and CDR2 LQKENI. This CDR3 has 14 residues. Trimming removed 5 bases from V and 4 bases from J; junction bases left unmatched: 5. Written as DNA, the CDR3 is TGTGCCAGCTCAGCAGACAGGGTAAATCAGCCCCAGCATTTT. It encodes CASSADRVNQPQHF. The full variable domain, completed using reference TRBV18 and TRBJ1-5, is NAGVMQNPRHLVRRRGQEARLRCSPMKGHSHVYWYRQLPEEGLKFMVYLQKENIIDESGMPKERFSAEFPKEGPSILRIQQVVRGDSAAYFCASSADRVNQPQHFGDGTRLSIL.

In nucleotides, the CDR3 is TGTGCCAGCTCACCCCGGGCTAGCGGGAGTGAGGGAAACATTCAGTACTTC. Translated: CASSPRASGSEGNIQYF. The rearrangement joins TRBV18 to TRBJ2-4; 10 nucleotides agree with TRBD2. The CDR3 is 17 amino acids. The germline V gene encodes CDR1 KGHSH and CDR2 LQKENI. The V gene end was trimmed by 3 bases and the J gene end by 6 bases; junction bases not matched to a gene: 11.

V gene TRBV11-3 combines with J gene TRBJ2-3; D is perhaps TRBD1 (6 bases). V was clipped by 2 bases and J by 0 bases, with 6 bases between them. The CDR3 runs to 14 residues. From germline, CDR1 is SGHNT and CDR2 YENEEA. CDR3 loop: CASSLQGSTDTQYF. The CDR3 DNA reads TGTGCCAGCAGCTTACAGGGGAGCACAGATACGCAGTATTTT.

The J gene is TRBJ2-7, the V gene TRBV27; TRBD2 matches 14 bases. The germline V gene has CDR1 MNHEY and CDR2 SMNVEV (reference sequence). V lost 5 bases, J lost 3 bases, and 9 bases stayed unmatched. The length of the CDR3 is 17 residues. CDR3 nucleotides: TGTGCCAGCAGTCCCCCTCTGGGGACTAGCGGGAGCTACGAGCAGTACTTC. Amino acid sequence: CASSPPLGTSGSYEQYF.

The chain combines TRBV4-1 with TRBJ2-7; maybe TRBD1 (6 bases). Trimming took 0 bases from V and 2 from J, leaving 17 bases between them. CDR1 MGHRA and CDR2 YSYEKL come from the germline V gene. The CDR3 runs 17 residues. The CDR3 coding sequence is TGCGCCAGCAGCCAAGAAGGCCGGACAGAGTTAACCTACGAGCAGTACTTC. This encodes CASSQEGRTELTYEQYF.

The chain carries TRBV2 and TRBJ1-1; maybe TRBD1 (6 bases). CDR1 and CDR2 from the germline V gene are SNHLY and FYNNEI. The CDR3 runs to 13 residues. Trimming cost V 7 bases and J 8 bases, with 17 bases left between them. CDR3: CASINRVGYEAFF. CDR3 nucleotides: TGTGCCAGCATTAACAGGGTGGGCTACGAAGCTTTCTTT.

This clone was observed a single time. The chain employs TRBV7-9 and TRBJ2-5; TRBD2 aligns across 9 bases. Germline V lookup: CDR1 SEHNR, CDR2 FQNEAQ (reference sequence). V shed 8 bases, J shed 3 bases, and the junction held 10 bases outside the gene matches. The length of the CDR3 is 15 residues. CDR3 sequence: CASRPRLAEKETQYF. CDR3 DNA sequence: TGTGCCAGCCGTCCACGACTAGCGGAAAAAGAGACCCAGTACTTC.

This chain links TRBV19 with TRBJ2-7; 8 nucleotides agree with TRBD2. The CDR3 is 14 amino acids. The germline gives CDR1 LNHDA, CDR2 SQIVND (reference sequence). Trimming cost V 6 bases and J 4 bases; bases outside gene matches: 8. In DNA, the CDR3 is TGTGCCAGTAGCCCGGGACTAGTTGCATACGAGCAGTACTTC. Its translation: CASSPGLVAYEQYF.

V and J are TRBV27 and TRBJ2-5, with 7 nucleotides matching TRBD1. The CDR3 length is 14 residues. Trimming took 1 base from V and 3 from J; bases not matched to a gene: 2. Germline V gives CDR1 MNHEY, CDR2 SMNVEV (reference sequence). The CDR3 protein is CASSLYTGEETQYF. The CDR3 nucleotides are TGTGCCAGCAGTTTATATACAGGGGAAGAGACCCAGTACTTC.